The 2 T cell receptor beta chains below were found in one sample sequenced in a study of blood T cell repertoires in COVID-19. Only in-frame clones appear in the TCRdb table, and some are missing; sequencing was by immunoSEQ multiplex PCR. The sample carries 200,000 to 250,000 clones, around 83% recorded once. The sample taken for sequencing was peripheral blood. The receptors stem from a woman in her forties or fifties with acute or convalescent COVID-19.

The V and J genes are TRBV2 and TRBJ2-1; maybe TRBD2 (6 bases). Between the trimmed V and J ends, which lost 7 bases and 3 bases, there was a span of 10 bases. The CDR3 contains 13 residues. Germline values: CDR1 SNHLY, CDR2 FYNNEI. CDR3 bases: TGTGCCAGCAAGGGACTGGACTACAATGAGCAGTTCTTC. This encodes CASKGLDYNEQFF.

V gene TRBV6-5 combines with J gene TRBJ1-2; the match to TRBD1 covers 9 bases. The CDR3 loop spans 12 amino acids. Germline loops: CDR1 MNHEY, CDR2 SVGAGI. Losses at the gene ends were 6 bases for V and 10 bases for J; bases not matched to a gene: 6. The CDR3 DNA reads TGTGCCAGCAGGGGGACAGGGAGCGTCTACACCTTC. This sequence encodes CASRGTGSVYTF.